The 20 T cell receptor beta chains presented below share a single source sample, sequenced in a study of blood T cell repertoires in COVID-19 (dated by TCRdb to the early 2020s). The method was the immunoSEQ multiplex PCR assay. TCRdb took this table from immuneACCESS and kept in-frame rearrangements with V and J called. Such tables lack part of the clones; where checked against another copy, unresolved V genes explain under half of the gap, and the rest is unexplained. The sample table lists about 120,000 clones, about 84% of them with a count of one. The ten largest clones add up to approximately 1.5% of the sample. The material sequenced was peripheral blood. The receptors were sampled from a man aged 45-65 years with acute or convalescent COVID-19.

The chain recombines TRBV6-2 or TRBV6-3 with TRBJ2-1; TRBD2 agrees at 9 bases. The J segment lost 6 bases and the V segment lost 0 bases, leaving 6 bases of the junction unmatched. The CDR3 has 16 residues. The germline CDR1 and CDR2 sequences are MNHEY and SVGEGT. The CDR3 loop reads CASSYSSSGVSNEQFF. The CDR3 nucleotides are TGTGCCAGCAGTTACTCGTCTAGCGGGGTCTCCAATGAGCAGTTCTTC.

The V call is TRBV18, the J call TRBJ1-2, with D possibly being TRBD1 (5 bases). The CDR3 sequence is 15 residues long. V gave up 2 bases and J gave up 3 bases, with 13 bases separating them. CDR1 is KGHSH and CDR2 is LQKENI in the germline V gene. The CDR3 loop reads CASSPTGDQYYGYTF. The CDR3 nucleotides are TGTGCCAGCTCACCAACAGGCGACCAGTACTATGGCTACACCTTC.

This chain joins TRBV19 and TRBJ2-3, with 7 bases lining up with TRBD1. From germline, CDR1 is LNHDA and CDR2 SQIVND (reference sequence). Unmatched junction bases numbered 11, after V lost 5 bases and J lost 0 bases. CDR3 length: 17 residues. CDR3 amino acids: CASSDFGTETSTDTQYF. CDR3 nucleotide sequence: TGTGCCAGTAGTGACTTCGGGACAGAAACTAGCACAGATACGCAGTATTTT.

This chain joins TRBV9 and TRBJ1-6, with 7 bases lining up with TRBD1. The germline CDR1 and CDR2 sequences are SGDLS and YYNGEE. The CDR3 has 13 amino acids. After removal of 2 bases from V and 11 bases from J, the junction contained 4 bases not matched to a gene. The CDR3 is CASSVTGDPPLHF. The CDR3 DNA follows: TGTGCCAGCAGCGTTACAGGGGATCCACCCCTCCACTTT.

V is TRBV27 and J is TRBJ1-2; tentative D call: TRBD1 (6 bases). The CDR3 is 11 residues long. Trimming removed 8 bases at V and 6 bases at J, with 10 bases between. Germline V lookup: CDR1 MNHEY, CDR2 SMNVEV (reference sequence). The CDR3 sequence: CASGNRDGYTF. The CDR3 region has the DNA TGTGCCAGCGGCAACAGGGATGGCTACACCTTC.

The chain joins TRBV5-1 to TRBJ1-2; the match to TRBD1 covers 7 bases. J lost 10 bases, V lost 0 bases, and 12 bases had no gene match. The CDR3 is made up of 15 amino acids. The germline V gene encodes CDR1 SGHRS and CDR2 YFSETQ. DNA for the CDR3: TGCGCCAGCAGCTTGGCGACTCCGGGACAGAAAGTCTACACCTTC. Translated, it gives CASSLATPGQKVYTF.

Points on this clone: The junction departs from the called germline gene at one end, perhaps through a read error. The chain combines TRBV20-1 with TRBJ1-2, with no clear D. CDR1 and CDR2 (germline): DFQATT, SNEGSKA (reference sequence). The CDR3 spans 11 residues. CDR3 region: CIGVEGYGYTF. CDR3 DNA: TGTATTGGGGTAGAGGGCTATGGCTACACCTTC.

This chain links TRBV6-1 with TRBJ1-2; 10 bases agree with TRBD1. Trimming at V came to 2 bases and at J to 4 bases, leaving 4 bases not matched to a gene. The CDR3 has 15 amino acids. The germline V gene encodes CDR1 MNHNS and CDR2 SASEGT. The CDR3 nucleotides read TGTGCCAGCAGTGAACCGGGACAGGGGATCTATGGCTACACCTTC. Its translation is CASSEPGQGIYGYTF.

The rearrangement joins TRBV5-3 to TRBJ1-1; TRBD1 matches at 7 bases. TRBV5-3 is given ORF status, its function remaining uncertain. The CDR3 has 18 amino acids. V lost 4 bases and J lost 1; bases outside the gene matches: 16. CDR3 sequence reads: CARSPYLPDRAANTEAFF. CDR3 in DNA: TGTGCCAGAAGCCCTTACCTCCCCGACAGGGCCGCGAACACTGAAGCTTTCTTT.

This chain uses TRBV5-1 with TRBJ1-4; 8 nucleotides align to TRBD1. Germline V gives CDR1 SGHRS, CDR2 YFSETQ. The CDR3 covers 15 residues. After removal of 0 bases from V and 6 bases from J, the junction contained 4 bases not matched to a gene. The CDR3 spells CASSLVGQGDEKLFF. DNA for the CDR3: TGCGCCAGCAGCTTGGTAGGACAGGGAGATGAAAAACTGTTTTTT.

CDR3 sequence: CASSRQGTFNYGYTF. The CDR3 region has the DNA TGTGCCAGCAGCAGACAGGGGACGTTTAACTATGGCTACACCTTC. J is TRBJ1-2 and V is TRBV28; TRBD1 aligns across 8 bases. Germline V gives CDR1 MDHEN, CDR2 SYDVKM. This CDR3 is built from 15 residues. V shed 6 bases and J 1 base; nucleotides not matched to a gene: 7.

The chain recombines TRBV6-2 or TRBV6-3 with TRBJ2-7, with unresolved D. Trimming took 6 bases from V and 3 from J, leaving 12 bases between them. Looked up from germline, CDR1 is MNHEY and CDR2 is SVGEGT. The CDR3 loop spans 13 amino acids. Written as DNA, the CDR3 is TGTGCCAGCAGCCCCTATCCAAACTACGAGCAGTACGTC. Translated, it gives CASSPYPNYEQYV.

The chain is built from TRBV19 and TRBJ2-3, with 12 bases lining up with TRBD2. V shed 4 bases and J 5 bases; nucleotides not matched to a gene: 4. The CDR3 sequence is 15 residues long. Germline-derived CDR1 and CDR2 are LNHDA and SQIVND (reference sequence). DNA of the CDR3: TGTGCCAGTAGTACTAGCGGGGGGGCAGGAGATACGCAGTATTTT. Protein sequence: CASSTSGGAGDTQYF.

The rearrangement joins TRBV11-3 to TRBJ2-2, with 10 bases matching TRBD1. The CDR3 is 17 residues long. J lost 5 bases, V lost 5 bases, and 11 bases had no gene match. Germline CDR1 is SGHNT and CDR2 is YENEEA. The CDR3 reads CASSRRQGASVTGELFF. DNA of the CDR3: TGTGCCAGCAGCCGAAGACAGGGGGCCAGTGTGACCGGGGAGCTGTTTTTT.

The V and J genes are TRBV5-4 and TRBJ2-3, with D maybe TRBD2 (5 bases). V lost 0 bases to trimming and J lost 0 bases, with 11 bases between them. The germline CDR1 and CDR2 sequences are SGHNT and YYREEE (reference sequence). The CDR3 totals 16 residues. This chain's CDR3 is CASSLGLTTSTDTQYF. In nucleotides, the CDR3 is TGTGCCAGCAGCTTGGGACTAACTACTAGCACAGATACGCAGTATTTT. Supplemented by reference TRBV5-4 and TRBJ2-3, the full variable domain reads ETGVTQSPTHLIKTRGQQVTLRCSSQSGHNTVSWYQQALGQGPQFIFQYYREEENGRGNFPPRFSGLQFPNYSSELNVNALELDDSALYLCASSLGLTTSTDTQYFGPGTRLTVL.

This clone was observed a few times. The chain uses TRBV12-3 or TRBV12-4 and TRBJ2-2, with D tentatively TRBD1 (6 bases). Trimming cost V 8 bases and J 4 bases, with 11 bases left between them. This CDR3 has 13 amino acids. The CDR3 reads CASRTEPTGELFF. The CDR3 coding sequence is TGTGCCAGCCGGACAGAGCCCACCGGGGAGCTGTTTTTT.

The V gene is TRBV3-1 (or the pseudogene TRBV3-2), the J gene TRBJ1-2; TRBD1 agrees at 10 bases. In germline, CDR1 is LGHDT, CDR2 YNNKEL (reference sequence). This CDR3 has 13 residues. V was pared by 4 bases and J by 4 bases, with 0 bases of the junction left unmatched. The CDR3 DNA sequence: TGTGCCAGCAGCCGACAGGGGGCCTATGGCTACACCTTC. Amino acids: CASSRQGAYGYTF.

This clone was seen just once. The chain uses TRBV30 and TRBJ1-6; D is possibly TRBD1 (5 bases). CDR3 size: 14 residues. Deletions cut 2 bases from V and 10 bases from J, with 15 bases between. The V gene's germline CDR1 is GTSNPN and CDR2 SVGIG (reference sequence). The CDR3 sequence: CAWSSAGPLSPLHF. CDR3 coding DNA: TGTGCCTGGAGTTCGGCAGGGCCTTTGTCACCCCTCCACTTT.

This chain links TRBV6-5 with TRBJ1-6, with TRBD1 identical over 7 bases. The germline V gene encodes CDR1 MNHEY and CDR2 SVGAGI. The CDR3 spans 13 residues. After removal of 6 bases from V and 13 bases from J, the junction contained 9 bases not matched to a gene. CDR3 in DNA: TGTGCCAGCAGCAGCGGACAGGCCATTCCCCTCCACTTT. Amino acid sequence: CASSSGQAIPLHF.

This chain joins TRBV3-1 (or the pseudogene TRBV3-2) and TRBJ1-6; 7 bases fit TRBD1. The CDR3 spans 15 residues. V was clipped by 0 bases and J by 15 bases; unmatched bases: 11. Looked up from germline, CDR1 is LGHDT and CDR2 is YNNKEL (reference sequence). As DNA, the CDR3 is TGTGCCAGCAGCCAAGATCACAGGGGAAATTCGGTCCTCCACTTT. It translates to CASSQDHRGNSVLHF.